One sample yielded the 21 T cell receptor beta chains listed below, sequenced in a study of CD8+CD57+ T cells in acquired aplastic anemia (dated by TCRdb to the late 2010s). The run used an Illumina HiSeq 2000. Profiling of TCR beta VDJ combinations and CDR3 sequences used genomic DNA as the template. TCRdb cleaned the public reads at Q25 with fastp, built clones with MiXCR and kept in-frame beta chains. One record per CDR3 amino acid sequence lists the most common genes and DNA. Present in this sample are about 150,000 distinct CDR3 sequences, roughly 49% of which were seen just once. The ten largest clones take up roughly 12% of the sample. Expansion of CD8+CD57+ cells had been shown by flow cytometry in the patients chosen for sequencing. The sequenced sample was sorted CD4+, CD8+, or CD8+CD57+ T cells (not recorded which) from PBMCs. The receptors were sampled from a human donor with aplastic anemia.

This clonotype was seen repeatedly, ten times or more. V usage is TRBV10-3 and J usage is TRBJ2-3; 12 bases agree with TRBD1. Germline CDR1 reads ENHRY; CDR2 reads SYGVKD. The V segment lost 6 bases and the J segment 0 bases; nucleotides outside the gene matches: 10. The CDR3 contains 18 residues. The CDR3: CAISLPPGQGASTDTQYF. The CDR3 nucleotides are TGTGCCATCAGCCTTCCCCCGGGACAGGGGGCTAGCACAGATACGCAGTATTTT.

The CDR3 loop reads CASSPTVSYEQYF. The DNA for the CDR3 is TGTGCCAGCAGTCCGACAGTGTCCTACGAGCAGTACTTC. J is TRBJ2-7 and V is TRBV7-9; D might be TRBD1 (5 bases). Trimming cost V 6 bases and J 1 base, with 10 bases left between them. The CDR3 is 13 residues long. Germline values: CDR1 SEHNR, CDR2 FQNEAQ (reference sequence).

On this clonotype: An end of the junction differs from the germline gene, which may be a read error. The rearrangement links TRBV4-2 to TRBJ2-5, with D unclear. There are 14 residues in the CDR3. Germline lookup yields CDR1 LGHNA and CDR2 YNFKEQ. This CDR3 reads CASGQVEYQETQYF. CDR3 in DNA: TGTGCCAGCGGCCAAGTCGAGTACCAAGAGACCCAGTACTTC.

This clonotype was found a few times. The DNA for the CDR3 is TGCGCCAGCAGTGGGAAGACTAGCGGGGTCTACGAGCAGTACTTC. This codes for CASSGKTSGVYEQYF. The gene calls are TRBV10-1 and TRBJ2-7, with 11 nucleotides matching TRBD2. Trimming cost V 4 bases and J 3 bases; bases outside gene matches: 5. The germline V gene has CDR1 WNHNN and CDR2 SYGVQD (reference sequence). The CDR3 spans 15 residues.

This clonotype was detected many times. This sequence joins TRBV20-1 and TRBJ1-5; 8 bases match TRBD1. CDR1 is DFQATT and CDR2 is SNEGSKA in the germline V gene (reference sequence). Losses at the gene ends were 0 bases for V and 1 base for J; bases not matched to a gene: 11. The CDR3 has 18 residues. In nucleotides, the CDR3 is TGCAGTGCTAGAGATAAGCGACAGGGGCCCCTAAGCAATCAGCCCCAGCATTTT. Amino acids: CSARDKRQGPLSNQPQHF.

The rearrangement joins TRBV15 to TRBJ2-7; TRBD1 agrees at 8 bases. Trimming took 1 base from V and 4 from J; bases not matched to a gene: 6. Germline V gene data show CDR1 as LNHNV and CDR2 as YYDKDF (reference sequence). This CDR3 comprises 15 residues. The CDR3 loop is CATSRGRTGSYEQYF. CDR3 bases: TGTGCCACCAGCAGAGGCCGGACAGGGTCGTACGAGCAGTACTTC.

J is TRBJ2-1 and V is TRBV29-1, with a weak D call TRBD2 (7 bases). Between the trimmed V and J ends, which lost 6 bases and 9 bases, there was a span of 15 bases. Per the germline V gene, CDR1 is SQVTM and CDR2 is ANQGSEA. The CDR3 extends over 12 amino acids. CDR3 DNA sequence: TGCAGCGTGGGGGGGATGGACAGTGAGCAGTTCTTC. This codes for CSVGGMDSEQFF.

This clonotype has only a few counts. V usage is TRBV24-1 and J usage is TRBJ2-3; D not certain. With 3 bases removed from V and 4 bases from J, the gap between germline ends came to 13 bases. CDR1 is KGHDR and CDR2 is SFDVKD in the germline V gene. This CDR3 is 15 amino acids long. The CDR3, as DNA: TGTGCCACCAGTGATAGTGTCTTAGGCGCAGATACGCAGTATTTT. It translates to CATSDSVLGADTQYF.

This clonotype occurred many times. The V call is TRBV27, the J call TRBJ2-3; D is unclear. This CDR3 has 12 residues. The V gene lost 2 bases and the J gene lost 4 bases, with 4 bases spanning the gap. Germline CDR1 MNHEY, CDR2 SMNVEV (reference sequence). This CDR3 reads CASSLRADTQYF. The DNA for the CDR3 is TGTGCCAGCAGTTTAAGAGCAGATACGCAGTATTTT.

This clonotype has just a few counts. The chain employs TRBV24-1 and TRBJ1-5; possibly TRBD1 for D (5 bases). The germline V and J ends were trimmed by 7 bases and 1 base, with 10 bases remaining between them. The CDR3 has 14 residues. CDR1 and CDR2 from the germline V gene are KGHDR and SFDVKD. The CDR3 DNA is TGTGCCACCAGCTCGGGGGTAAGCAATCAGCCCCAGCATTTT. This gives the protein CATSSGVSNQPQHF.

This clonotype showed up many times. The chain recombines TRBV29-1 with TRBJ1-1, with unresolved D. The CDR3 has 14 residues. CDR1 SQVTM and CDR2 ANQGSEA come from the germline V gene. V dropped 4 bases and J dropped 1 base, with 13 bases sitting between them. CDR3 sequence: CSVGGGVENTEAFF. The CDR3 region has the DNA TGCAGCGTTGGGGGTGGGGTGGAGAACACTGAAGCTTTCTTT.

A remark on this clonotype: A much larger clone differs from this one at a single base, so this may be a read error. The chain recombines TRBV5-6 with TRBJ2-3; perhaps TRBD2 as D (7 bases). The CDR3 contains 14 residues. The germline gives CDR1 SGHDT, CDR2 YYEEEE. The CDR3 spells CACSMGGAGDTQYF. CDR3 coding DNA: TGTGCCTGCAGCATGGGGGGGGCGGGAGATACGCAGTATTTT.

The chain couples TRBV6-2 or TRBV6-3 to TRBJ2-1, with 10 bases aligning to TRBD2. In germline, CDR1 is MNHEY, CDR2 SVGEGT. V lost 2 bases and J lost 2; bases outside the gene matches: 6. The CDR3 has 17 residues. CDR3 in amino acids: CASSYMASGGPYNEQFF. The CDR3 coding sequence is TGTGCCAGCAGTTACATGGCTAGCGGGGGCCCCTACAATGAGCAGTTCTTC.

CDR3 coding DNA: TGTGCCATCAAAGCGGGGGACGCCTACGAGCAGTACTTC. Translation: CAIKAGDAYEQYF. The gene calls are TRBV24-1 and TRBJ2-7; 8 nucleotides align to TRBD2. The CDR3 contains 13 residues. Germline CDR1 reads KGHDR; CDR2 reads SFDVKD. V dropped 11 bases and J dropped 2; count of bases not matched to a gene: 7.

This clonotype was counted a few times. The chain employs TRBV29-1 and TRBJ1-2, with D unresolved. The CDR3 consists of 10 residues. Trimming stripped 7 bases from V and 4 bases from J, with 7 bases between. Germline loops: CDR1 SQVTM, CDR2 ANQGSEA. The CDR3, as DNA: TGCAGCGCCGATCTCTATGGCTACACCTTC. Translating gives CSADLYGYTF.

Regarding this clonotype: The germline gene is not matched at one end of the junction; a read error may be the cause. The chain has TRBV30 and TRBJ2-7; TRBD1 agrees at 9 bases. The CDR3 is made up of 13 amino acids. Germline V gene lookup returns CDR1 GTSNPN and CDR2 SVGIG (reference sequence). The CDR3 DNA is TGCGCCTGGAAGGGACAGGGCGTACACGAGCAGTACTTC. Amino acids: CAWKGQGVHEQYF.

This sequence joins TRBV10-2 and TRBJ2-1, with unresolved D. The ends were cut back, 7 bases at V and 5 bases at J, with 9 bases in the middle. CDR1 is WSHSY and CDR2 is SAAADI in the germline V gene. CDR3 length equals 12 residues. CDR3 loop: CASTELNNEQFF. The CDR3 DNA follows: TGCGCCAGCACGGAACTTAACAATGAGCAGTTCTTC.

This chain connects TRBV10-2 to TRBJ1-1; no clear D. This CDR3 is 15 amino acids long. The germline gives CDR1 WSHSY, CDR2 SAAADI. The V gene lost 2 bases and the J gene lost 3 bases, with 13 bases spanning the gap. DNA of the CDR3: TGCGCCAGCAGTGAGGAGGGATTCCAGGACACTGAAGCTTTCTTT. Translated: CASSEEGFQDTEAFF.

The chain couples TRBV7-9 to TRBJ2-7; the D is unclear. The length of the CDR3 is 11 residues. From germline, CDR1 is SEHNR and CDR2 FQNEAQ (reference sequence). V was pared by 4 bases and J by 4 bases, with 5 bases between. CDR3 sequence: CASSSQYEQYF. CDR3 coding DNA: TGTGCCAGCAGCTCCCAATACGAGCAGTACTTC.

The V and J genes are TRBV9 and TRBJ1-1, with 7 nucleotides matching TRBD1. Looked up from germline, CDR1 is SGDLS and CDR2 is YYNGEE. The CDR3 is 14 amino acids. V shed 1 base and J 0 bases; nucleotides not matched to a gene: 0. For the CDR3, the DNA is TGTGCCAGCAGCGTAACAGGGGTGAACACTGAAGCTTTCTTT. Amino acids: CASSVTGVNTEAFF.

V gene TRBV19 combines with J gene TRBJ1-5; maybe TRBD1 (5 bases). Between the trimmed V and J ends, which lost 3 bases and 0 bases, there was a span of 9 bases. This CDR3 spans 15 amino acids. Germline assignment: CDR1 LNHDA and CDR2 SQIVND (reference sequence). The CDR3 DNA follows: TGTGCCAGTAGTATGGGGGATTATAGCAATCAGCCCCAGCATTTT. Encoded protein: CASSMGDYSNQPQHF.